This TCR beta chain was captured by sequencing in a study of control samples from healthy donors and cancer patients. Assay: immunoSEQ multiplex PCR; the TCRdb copy retains only in-frame clones and omits some. The sample yields tens of thousands of clones, roughly 94% seen once. The germline gives CDR1 SGHNT, CDR2 YYREEE (reference sequence). Trimming removed 0 bases from V and 7 bases from J; junction bases left unmatched: 8. CDR3 size: 15 residues. The chain is built from TRBV5-4 and TRBJ2-7; 9 positions match TRBD2. Material for sequencing was blood. This clonotype was obtained from a young man in good health. CDR3 in amino acids: CASSLGGRASGEQYF. The CDR3, as DNA: TGTGCCAGCAGCTTGGGCGGGAGGGCCTCGGGAGAGCAGTACTTC.